This T cell receptor (beta chain) was observed in a study of blood T cell repertoires in COVID-19. Study-level background: Acute-phase and convalescent COVID-19 samples originated in the United States, Italy and Spain. In each case, the material was cDNA or gDNA derived from T cells, B-cell-depleted T cells, or PBMCs.

Assay: immunoSEQ multiplex PCR; the TCRdb copy retains only in-frame clones and omits some. The sample lists 100,000 to 140,000 clones, 89% occurring once. The germline V and J ends were trimmed by 3 bases and 1 base, with 13 bases remaining between them. Germline lookup yields CDR1 SGHAT and CDR2 FQNNGV. This CDR3 spans 16 amino acids. The chain links TRBV11-2 to TRBJ1-5; possibly TRBD1 for D (6 bases). Sequences were obtained from peripheral blood. This TCR came from a man aged 40-49 years with active or convalescent COVID-19. The CDR3 protein is CASSLVRGPSNQPQHF. DNA for the CDR3: TGTGCCAGCAGCTTGGTCAGGGGCCCAAGCAATCAGCCCCAGCATTTT.